Listed below are T cell receptor beta chains from one sample, sequenced in a study of cytomegalovirus exposure and HLA in healthy donors. The method was immunoSEQ multiplex PCR; TCRdb's version includes in-frame clones alone and lacks a portion of them. The sample includes more than 140,000 clones, around three fifths of them seen just once. Sequencing was done on a sample of PBMCs. These receptor sequences come from a woman aged 25-40 years in good health and CMV-seropositive. Both conserved end residues are part of each CDR3. A D gene is named only where the DNA matches it firmly. Not every row has a clone size; where given, it reads once, few, many or a size class.

cdr3_aa | clone_size | d_call | v_call
CASSYNRAHTEAFF | few | - | TRBV6-5
CASSYFFGTDTQYF | medium-sized | - | TRBV6-6
CASSMEVASSYEQYF | - | - | TRBV5-1
CASSYVYGETQYF | few | - | TRBV2
CASTPMGGSNQPQHF | - | - | TRBV27
CASSYLTGSRNTIYF | - | - | TRBV6-6
CASSLTVNYGYTF | - | - | TRBV5-1
CAAARDRDKGEQYF | - | TRBD1 | TRBV30
CSADRESGYTF | - | TRBD1 | TRBV20-1
CASSSPSGVTNTEAFF | - | - | TRBV7-8
CASSLTEITGELFF | - | - | TRBV18
CASRRLAGQLYNEQFF | few | TRBD2 | TRBV11-2
CASSLKWDTIYEQYF | few | - | TRBV13
CASRDRADTGELFF | - | TRBD1 | TRBV6-1
CASSFSGTGLYEQYF | - | TRBD1 | TRBV19